This is a list of T cell receptor beta chains from one sample in a study of early T cells in non-severe SARS-CoV-2 infection. TCRdb reprocessed the 5' RACE reads via MiXCR and lists one record per CDR3 protein. The sample consists of approximately 70,000 distinct CDR3 sequences, under 15% of them appearing once. The specimen was whole blood. Source of these receptors: an adult who was a healthcare worker with PCR-confirmed SARS-CoV-2 infection or an uninfected control (not recorded which). Both conserved end residues are part of each CDR3. Fields, in order: J gene, D gene, V gene, clone size, CDR3 DNA, CDR3 protein. The D gene is left open where the match is weak. Clone size is given for some rows only: seen once, a few or many times, or a class if the clone is expanded.

J gene: TRBJ1-4
D gene: .
V gene: TRBV11-2
clone size: few
CDR3 DNA: TGTGCCAGCAGCCAACCGGGCCTCGCTGAAAAACTGTTTTTT
CDR3 protein: CASSQPGLAEKLFF

J gene: TRBJ1-4
D gene: .
V gene: TRBV20-1
clone size: few
CDR3 DNA: TGCAGTGCTAGCAGGGGAACTAATGAAAAACTGTTTTTT
CDR3 protein: CSASRGTNEKLFF

J gene: TRBJ2-1
D gene: TRBD2
V gene: TRBV5-4
clone size: few
CDR3 DNA: TGTGCCAGCAGCGGGGGACTAGCGGGAGGCGGTGAGCAGTTCTTC
CDR3 protein: CASSGGLAGGGEQFF

J gene: TRBJ2-7
D gene: TRBD2
V gene: TRBV12-3/TRBV12-4
clone size: many
CDR3 DNA: TGTGCCAGCAGACTAGCGGGGGGGCAAGAGCAGTACTTC
CDR3 protein: CASRLAGGQEQYF

J gene: TRBJ1-6
D gene: .
V gene: TRBV12-3/TRBV12-4
clone size: .
CDR3 DNA: TGTGCCAGCAGCCACGGGGGCTCCTATAATTCACCCCTCCACTTT
CDR3 protein: CASSHGGSYNSPLHF

J gene: TRBJ2-1
D gene: .
V gene: TRBV19
clone size: few
CDR3 DNA: TGTGCCAGTAGTGAGAGGGCGAATGAGCAGTTCTTC
CDR3 protein: CASSERANEQFF

J gene: TRBJ2-5
D gene: .
V gene: TRBV11-2
clone size: many
CDR3 DNA: TGTGCCAGCAGCTTAGCTGGGAGGATGGTCACTGAGACCCAGTACTTC
CDR3 protein: CASSLAGRMVTETQYF

J gene: TRBJ2-3
D gene: .
V gene: TRBV4-3
clone size: many
CDR3 DNA: TGCGCCAGCAGCCAGGACACAGGGATGGGCCGCGCGCAGTATTTT
CDR3 protein: CASSQDTGMGRAQYF

J gene: TRBJ2-1
D gene: TRBD1
V gene: TRBV20-1
clone size: few
CDR3 DNA: TGCAGTGCCATCCTAACAGGGGGTAGCGATGAGCAGTTCTTC
CDR3 protein: CSAILTGGSDEQFF

J gene: TRBJ2-3
D gene: .
V gene: TRBV24-1
clone size: many
CDR3 DNA: TGTGCCACCAGTGACCCGAGGCCGGCGCAGTATTTT
CDR3 protein: CATSDPRPAQYF

J gene: TRBJ2-5
D gene: TRBD2
V gene: TRBV20-1
clone size: many
CDR3 DNA: TGCAGTGCATTCCCCGGGACTAGCGGGGTGCAAGAGACCCAGTACTTC
CDR3 protein: CSAFPGTSGVQETQYF

J gene: TRBJ2-7
D gene: .
V gene: TRBV29-1
clone size: .
CDR3 DNA: TGCAGCGTTGGGATGACCTACGAGCAGTACTTC
CDR3 protein: CSVGMTYEQYF

J gene: TRBJ1-1
D gene: .
V gene: TRBV29-1
clone size: few
CDR3 DNA: TGCAGCGTTCTTACGGCCGCGGGGACTGAAGCTTTCTTT
CDR3 protein: CSVLTAAGTEAFF

J gene: TRBJ2-1
D gene: TRBD2
V gene: TRBV24-1
clone size: many
CDR3 DNA: TGTGCCACCAGTGACCCTAGCGGGAGGACCTACAATGAGCAGTTCTTC
CDR3 protein: CATSDPSGRTYNEQFF

J gene: TRBJ1-2
D gene: .
V gene: TRBV29-1
clone size: many
CDR3 DNA: TGCAGCGTTGAAGAGGCGTTAACAGGAGGCCATCTTAACTATGGCTACACCTTC
CDR3 protein: CSVEEALTGGHLNYGYTF

J gene: TRBJ2-7
D gene: .
V gene: TRBV29-1
clone size: many
CDR3 DNA: TGCAGCGTTGGCGGCAGCCATTCTCGGAGCTCCTACGAGCAGTACTTC
CDR3 protein: CSVGGSHSRSSYEQYF

J gene: TRBJ1-2
D gene: .
V gene: TRBV10-3
clone size: many
CDR3 DNA: TGTGCCATCAGTCGGGGCAGCCATGGCTACACCTTC
CDR3 protein: CAISRGSHGYTF

J gene: TRBJ1-2
D gene: TRBD1
V gene: TRBV7-9
clone size: few
CDR3 DNA: TGTGCCAGCAGCCCCGGGACAGAGATTTATGGCTACACCTTC
CDR3 protein: CASSPGTEIYGYTF

J gene: TRBJ2-7
D gene: .
V gene: TRBV6-1
clone size: .
CDR3 DNA: TGTGCCAGCAGAGAAGCAGGGGTGCGGGAGCAGTACTTC
CDR3 protein: CASREAGVREQYF

J gene: TRBJ2-7
D gene: .
V gene: TRBV5-1
clone size: .
CDR3 DNA: TGCGCCAGCAGCCCCGGGACCCTCGCGTCCTACGAGCAGTACTTC
CDR3 protein: CASSPGTLASYEQYF

J gene: TRBJ2-5
D gene: .
V gene: TRBV20-1
clone size: many
CDR3 DNA: TGCAGTGCGGAGGGTCTAGGCTCCGTGTACCAAGAGACCCAGTACTTC
CDR3 protein: CSAEGLGSVYQETQYF

J gene: TRBJ2-2
D gene: TRBD1
V gene: TRBV11-2
clone size: few
CDR3 DNA: TGTGCCAGCAGCTTGGAGACAGGGACCGGGGAGCTGTTTTTT
CDR3 protein: CASSLETGTGELFF

J gene: TRBJ2-5
D gene: .
V gene: TRBV9
clone size: .
CDR3 DNA: TGTGCCAGCAGCGTAGGGAGAGAGGCAGCAAAAGAGACCCAGTACTTC
CDR3 protein: CASSVGREAAKETQYF

J gene: TRBJ2-3
D gene: .
V gene: TRBV7-2
clone size: few
CDR3 DNA: TGTGCCAGCACCGGCCGGGGCGGGTACACAGATACGCAGTATTTT
CDR3 protein: CASTGRGGYTDTQYF

J gene: TRBJ1-4
D gene: TRBD1
V gene: TRBV29-1
clone size: many
CDR3 DNA: TGCAGCGCGGGACAGGCGGGGGTCAAACTGTTTTTT
CDR3 protein: CSAGQAGVKLFF

J gene: TRBJ2-1
D gene: TRBD2
V gene: TRBV2
clone size: many
CDR3 DNA: TGTGCCAGCAGGGGTGGACTAGCTCGGAATGAGCAGTTCTTC
CDR3 protein: CASRGGLARNEQFF

J gene: TRBJ1-1
D gene: .
V gene: TRBV7-6
clone size: few
CDR3 DNA: TGTGCCAGCAGCTTCCAGAAAAATAGGGCCACTGAAGCTTTCTTT
CDR3 protein: CASSFQKNRATEAFF

J gene: TRBJ2-3
D gene: TRBD2
V gene: TRBV29-1
clone size: .
CDR3 DNA: TGCAGCGGAGCGCCGGGACTAGCGGGAACAGATACGCAGTATTTT
CDR3 protein: CSGAPGLAGTDTQYF

J gene: TRBJ2-7
D gene: TRBD2
V gene: TRBV2
clone size: .
CDR3 DNA: TGTGCCAGCAGTGTCCTTAGCGGGAGAGGGTACGAGCAGTACTTC
CDR3 protein: CASSVLSGRGYEQYF

J gene: TRBJ2-1
D gene: TRBD2
V gene: TRBV20-1
clone size: .
CDR3 DNA: TGCAGTGCTCCCCCTATCGCCCGTCCAACTAGCGGGAGGGCCCCCTACAATGAGCAGTTCTTC
CDR3 protein: CSAPPIARPTSGRAPYNEQFF

J gene: TRBJ2-2
D gene: .
V gene: TRBV30
clone size: .
CDR3 DNA: TGTGCCTGGAGTTACGGGATGGTAAACACCGGGGAGCTGTTTTTT
CDR3 protein: CAWSYGMVNTGELFF